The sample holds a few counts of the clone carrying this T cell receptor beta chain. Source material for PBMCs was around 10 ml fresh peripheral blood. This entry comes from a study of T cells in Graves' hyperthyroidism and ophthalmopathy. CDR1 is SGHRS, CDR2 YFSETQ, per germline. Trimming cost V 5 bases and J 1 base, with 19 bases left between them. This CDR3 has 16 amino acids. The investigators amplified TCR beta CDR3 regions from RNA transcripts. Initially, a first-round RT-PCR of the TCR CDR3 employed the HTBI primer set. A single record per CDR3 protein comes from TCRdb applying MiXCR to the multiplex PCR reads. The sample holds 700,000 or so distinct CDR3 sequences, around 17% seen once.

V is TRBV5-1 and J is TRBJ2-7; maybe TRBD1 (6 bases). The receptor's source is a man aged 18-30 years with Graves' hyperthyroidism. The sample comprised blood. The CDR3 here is CASSWGPGQSSYEQYF. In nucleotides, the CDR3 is TGCGCCAGCAGTTGGGGTCCAGGACAGAGTTCCTACGAGCAGTACTTC.